Sequencing of this T cell receptor beta chain was carried out in a study of blood T cells in healthy people across ages (dated by TCRdb to between 2015 and 2017). Turning to the overall study: Template switching captured roughly one uniquely barcoded TCR beta cDNA molecule per two T cells in model experiments. The donors were divided into four age groups: young (average approximately 17 years), middle-aged (approximately 42), aged (62) and long-lived (82). Donors of different ages were randomly distributed across sequencing lanes to avoid experimental bias. Using deep sequencing normalized with unique cDNA molecular identifiers, the study measured how TCR beta repertoire diversity changes with age. For two donors (one aged 18 to 29 and one aged 80 or older), the study analyzed two additional independent replicas of 1 million unique cDNA reads from the same blood draw. Broad study findings and their caveats: The percentage of naive T cells measured by flow cytometry correlated strongly with observed TCR beta diversity. Total diversity estimates from one million sequenced T cells were considered lower bounds and underestimates. Compared with the aged group, the long-lived group had more naive CD4+ T cells, fewer expanded clones and increased TCR diversity, a pattern suggesting age selection. Because the CMV infection status of the donors was unknown, age-related changes in expanded clonotypes may potentially have been confounded. Because profiling used bulk unsorted PBMCs, naive and antigen-experienced compartments could not be compared conclusively. As age increased, observed TCR beta diversity per million T cells dropped in a roughly linear way, and a significant reduction was already evident by age about 40.

Concerning this clonotype itself: Its antigen is currently not known. Base qualities are missing; no much larger clone stands one base away.

The approximately 41 donors, aged 6 to 90 years, were systemically healthy Caucasian individuals from Russia. Each donor gave about 9.8 milliliters of peripheral blood, drawn into EDTA-treated Vacutainer tubes. Ficoll-Paque density-gradient centrifugation was used to isolate PBMCs, with at least 6 million per sample. Trizol reagent was used to extract total RNA from PBMCs, with at least 5.5 micrograms per sample. For every donor, flow cytometry on a PBMC aliquot measured the percentage of naive CD45RAhigh/CD27high T cells. The library was made by 5' RACE. The sequencer was an Illumina HiSeq 2500. The second PCR ran for about 7 to 11 cycles and used a J-beta primer mix along with a sample-barcoded 5' primer. A unique molecular identifier was introduced onto each TCR beta cDNA molecule by a template-switch 5' adaptor carrying 12 random nucleotides. At least 3 million CDR3-containing paired-end reads were obtained from each sample. First-strand cDNA was synthesized from all RNA with the Mint cDNA synthesis kit, primed by a TRBC-specific oligonucleotide. After uracil-DNA glycosylase treatment, a first 18-cycle PCR used universal primers M1SS and BC2_uni_R on all cDNA. For the original study's pipeline: For normalization, 1 million high-quality reads were randomly selected from each sample, with every read carrying a distinct molecular identifier. Instead of being binned into consensus sequences, reads that shared molecular identifiers were thrown out. MiTCR, with a Q25 quality threshold and the strictest error-elimination algorithm, was used for CDR3 identification, clonotype clustering and error correction. Lower-bound total TCR beta diversity was estimated with a nonparametric unseen species model using Euler transformation. TCRdb passed the public sequencing reads through fastp at Q25 and MiXCR, retaining productive beta sequences. Each record represents a unique CDR3 protein, reported with the most common genes and DNA among its rows. The V and J calls, along with clone size, are taken from TCRdb and not from the paper's own processing. This sample comprises 1,100,000 or so distinct CDR3 sequences, more than 35% of them detected only once. Of the sample, around 18% falls within the top ten clones.

The origin of this receptor is a woman aged 55 to 70 in good health. Material: blood.

The bases are TGTGCCAGCAGCTTAGTACTTCAACAGGGGAGGAATGAGCAGTTCTTC. This yields the protein CASSLVLQQGRNEQFF. The rearranged chain carries TRBV11-2 and TRBJ2-1, and possibly TRBD1, on 7 matching bases. From the cysteine up to the phenylalanine, the CDR3 has a length of 16 residues. This entry keeps only the CDR3 DNA: 48 bases, framed from base 1. V was cut back by 1 base and J by 7 bases, leaving a gap of 17 bases between them. CDR1 and CDR2, looked up from the germline V gene, are SGHAT and FQNNGV.